What follows are 30 T cell receptor beta chains derived from one specimen sequenced in a study of cytomegalovirus exposure and HLA in healthy donors. Sequencing used immunoSEQ multiplex PCR; TCRdb keeps in-frame clones, though not all of them. The repertoire holds over 200,000 clones, with 70% to 90% as singletons. Sample: PBMCs. These receptors originate from a woman between 18 and 29 years old in good health and CMV-seronegative.

The V gene is TRBV7-6, the J gene TRBJ2-4; 7 bases line up with TRBD2. This CDR3 region has 14 residues. Germline trimming cut 1 base from V and 6 bases from J; bases unmatched to any gene: 3. Per the germline V gene, CDR1 is SGHVS and CDR2 is FNYEAQ. This chain's CDR3 is CASSLGGGRNIQYF. In DNA, the CDR3 is TGTGCCAGCAGCTTAGGGGGGGGGAGAAACATTCAGTACTTC.

The chain links TRBV14 to TRBJ2-2; no clear D gene. The CDR3 covers 14 residues. Germline assignment: CDR1 SGHDN and CDR2 FVKESK. Trimming cost V 1 base and J 2 bases, with 5 bases left between them. This CDR3 is CASSQVRNTGELFF. In nucleotides, the CDR3 is TGTGCCAGCAGCCAAGTCAGAAACACCGGGGAGCTGTTTTTT.

This rearrangement joins TRBV4-1 to TRBJ2-3, with 10 bases matching TRBD2. CDR1 and CDR2 (germline): MGHRA, YSYEKL. J was trimmed by 2 bases and V by 1 base; bases with no gene match: 9. This CDR3 is built from 18 residues. The chain's CDR3 is CASSQVASGSGITDTQYF. In nucleotides, the CDR3 is TGCGCCAGCAGCCAAGTCGCTAGCGGGAGTGGGATCACAGATACGCAGTATTTT.

V gene TRBV5-6 combines with J gene TRBJ2-1, with TRBD2 matching over 7 bases. There are 15 residues in the CDR3. Germline V gene lookup returns CDR1 SGHDT and CDR2 YYEEEE. Losses at the gene ends were 3 bases for V and 3 bases for J; bases not matched to a gene: 6. CDR3 sequence (DNA): TGTGCCAGCAGCTCCCATGGACTAGGCTACAATGAGCAGTTCTTC. It yields the protein CASSSHGLGYNEQFF.

The chain combines TRBV28 with TRBJ1-4; 8 nucleotides align to TRBD1. CDR1 and CDR2 from the germline V gene are MDHEN and SYDVKM. The V and J ends lost 7 bases and 6 bases, in that order; junction bases with no gene match: 10. The CDR3 length is 15 residues. CDR3 region: CASNLPGQGYEKLFF. The CDR3 DNA follows: TGTGCCAGCAATTTGCCCGGACAGGGCTATGAAAAACTGTTTTTT.

This chain uses TRBV5-1 with TRBJ2-2; weak D call: TRBD1 (7 bases). Germline CDR1 is SGHRS and CDR2 is YFSETQ. This CDR3 is 17 amino acids long. V was trimmed by 0 bases and J by 8 bases, leaving 20 bases between them. In nucleotides, the CDR3 is TGCGCCAGCAGCTTGGGTAGACAGGGACTTGAGACTGGGGAGCTGTTTTTT. It is translated as CASSLGRQGLETGELFF.

This clone was found a few times. The chain joins TRBV5-1 to TRBJ2-7, with TRBD1 matching over 7 bases. The CDR3 length is 16 residues. V dropped 1 base and J dropped 7; count of bases not matched to a gene: 14. Germline loops: CDR1 SGHRS, CDR2 YFSETQ. The CDR3, as DNA: TGCGCCAGCAGCTTGACCGGACAGGTCGATATTGGTGAGCAGTACTTC. Its protein is CASSLTGQVDIGEQYF.

The gene calls are TRBV28 and TRBJ1-1; D not certain. CDR3 size: 12 residues. CDR1 is MDHEN and CDR2 is SYDVKM in the germline V gene. V gave up 2 bases and J gave up 6 bases, with 7 bases separating them. The CDR3, as DNA: TGTGCCAGCAGTTTAATCGTCTCTGAAGCTTTCTTT. Translating it yields CASSLIVSEAFF.

The chain combines TRBV5-1 with TRBJ2-3; 7 nucleotides align to TRBD2. The CDR3 is 15 amino acids. Germline assignment: CDR1 SGHRS and CDR2 YFSETQ. V was pared by 1 base and J by 2 bases, with 4 bases of the junction left unmatched. The CDR3 reads CASSLNSGNTDTQYF. CDR3 DNA: TGCGCCAGCAGCTTGAACAGCGGGAACACAGATACGCAGTATTTT.

The chain uses TRBV15 and TRBJ2-1, with TRBD2 identical over 9 bases. Germline V gene lookup returns CDR1 LNHNV and CDR2 YYDKDF (reference sequence). There are 14 residues in the CDR3. V lost 4 bases to trimming and J lost 8 bases; unmatched junction nucleotides: 6. The CDR3: CATSTSGIFYEQFF. In DNA form, the CDR3 reads TGTGCCACCAGCACTAGCGGGATATTCTATGAGCAGTTCTTC.

This chain links TRBV6-1 with TRBJ2-1; 8 nucleotides line up with TRBD2. V was pared by 7 bases and J by 10 bases, with 9 bases of the junction left unmatched. The germline gives CDR1 MNHNS, CDR2 SASEGT. The CDR3 extends over 13 amino acids. DNA for the CDR3: TGTGCCAGCACCTTAGCGGGGTCCCGCGAGCAGTTCTTC. It translates to CASTLAGSREQFF.

This clone was picked up a small number of times. V usage is TRBV6-1 and J usage is TRBJ1-3; TRBD1 agrees at 7 bases. The CDR3 has 15 amino acids. Germline V gives CDR1 MNHNS, CDR2 SASEGT. After removal of 6 bases from V and 0 bases from J, the junction contained 5 bases not matched to a gene. The CDR3 loop is CASREGDSSGNTIYF. The CDR3 DNA reads as TGTGCCAGCAGGGAGGGGGACAGCTCTGGAAACACCATATATTTT.

In this sample, this clone turned up a few times. The J gene is TRBJ2-7, the V gene TRBV11-2; weak D call: TRBD2 (6 bases). The CDR3 loop spans 14 amino acids. V gave up 4 bases and J gave up 3 bases, with 13 bases separating them. The germline V gene encodes CDR1 SGHAT and CDR2 FQNNGV. The CDR3 coding sequence is TGTGCCAGCAGCTCAGGGACGGGAGTCTACGAGCAGTACTTC. Encoded protein: CASSSGTGVYEQYF.

This clone turned up a few times. The genes are TRBV6-5 and TRBJ1-1; D might be TRBD1 (6 bases). V was pared by 7 bases and J by 5 bases, with 11 bases between. CDR3 length: 12 amino acids. Germline values: CDR1 MNHEY, CDR2 SVGAGI. CDR3: CASKTGWTEAFF. CDR3 nucleotides: TGTGCCAGCAAAACAGGGTGGACTGAAGCTTTCTTT.

The V and J genes are TRBV28 and TRBJ1-5; D not certain. Germline V lookup: CDR1 MDHEN, CDR2 SYDVKM. V was cut by 2 bases and J by 0 bases, with 11 bases left in between. The CDR3 totals 16 residues. The CDR3 spells CASSLPPDASNQPQHF. In DNA form, the CDR3 reads TGTGCCAGCAGTTTACCCCCAGATGCTAGCAATCAGCCCCAGCATTTT.

The chain combines TRBV5-1 with TRBJ2-7; the match to TRBD2 covers 10 bases. With V trimmed by 0 bases and J by 2 bases, 2 bases remained unmatched. This CDR3 region has 15 residues. Germline loops: CDR1 SGHRS, CDR2 YFSETQ. The CDR3 DNA reads as TGCGCCAGCAGCTTGGAAGCGGGAGGGCCCTACGAGCAGTACTTC. Translating it yields CASSLEAGGPYEQYF.

V is TRBV28 and J is TRBJ2-7; 8 bases fit TRBD1. J lost 0 bases, V lost 4 bases, and 5 bases had no gene match. Looked up from germline, CDR1 is MDHEN and CDR2 is SYDVKM. This CDR3 has 15 amino acids. CDR3 DNA: TGTGCCAGCAGTTCCCCGACAGGGGTCTCCTACGAGCAGTACTTC. It encodes CASSSPTGVSYEQYF.

The chain recombines TRBV10-3 with TRBJ1-5; TRBD1 is a possible D gene (6 bases). Between the trimmed V and J ends, which lost 4 bases and 3 bases, there was a span of 10 bases. Germline lookup yields CDR1 ENHRY and CDR2 SYGVKD. The CDR3 sequence is 14 residues long. CDR3 bases: TGTGCCATCAGTGCAGGGGCGATCAATCAGCCCCAGCATTTT. This translates into CAISAGAINQPQHF.

This chain's CDR3 is CASSYGLAGAGELFF. The CDR3 nucleotides are TGTGCCAGCAGTTACGGCCTAGCGGGAGCCGGGGAGCTGTTTTTT. The chain recombines TRBV6-6 with TRBJ2-2; 10 positions match TRBD2. The J segment lost 6 bases and the V segment lost 2 bases, leaving 3 bases of the junction unmatched. CDR1 is MNHNY, CDR2 SVGAGI, per germline (reference sequence). The CDR3 runs to 15 residues.

The rearrangement uses TRBV4-3 and TRBJ2-1; TRBD2 matches at 7 bases. CDR3 length equals 15 residues. Germline assignment: CDR1 LGHNA and CDR2 YSLEER. Trimming cost V 0 bases and J 3 bases; bases outside gene matches: 2. The CDR3 region is CASSQDLAGYNEQFF. The CDR3 DNA reads TGCGCCAGCAGCCAAGATTTAGCGGGCTACAATGAGCAGTTCTTC.

The gene calls are TRBV7-2 and TRBJ2-2; TRBD2 matches 7 bases. Germline V gene sequence: CDR1 SGHTA, CDR2 FQGNSA. This CDR3 is 15 amino acids long. V dropped 4 bases and J dropped 4; count of bases not matched to a gene: 6. The CDR3 spells CASSSLGGSTGELFF. The CDR3 region has the DNA TGTGCCAGCAGCTCCTTAGGCGGGAGCACCGGGGAGCTGTTTTTT. Full variable domain (outside the CDR3, taken from reference TRBV7-2 and TRBJ2-2): GAGVSQSPSNKVTEKGKDVELRCDPISGHTALYWYRQSLGQGLEFLIYFQGNSAPDKSGLPSDRFSAERTGGSVSTLTIQRTQQEDSAVYLCASSSLGGSTGELFFGEGSRLTVL.

The chain joins TRBV9 to TRBJ2-1; tentatively, D is TRBD1 (6 bases). CDR3 length: 14 residues. The germline V and J ends were trimmed by 4 bases and 3 bases, with 11 bases remaining between them. The germline V gene has CDR1 SGDLS and CDR2 YYNGEE. DNA of the CDR3: TGTGCCAGCAGCCTGGACAGCCTCTACAATGAGCAGTTCTTC. Protein product: CASSLDSLYNEQFF.

The CDR3 reads CASSLSGAPKGETQYF. DNA of the CDR3: TGTGCCAGCAGCTTGAGCGGGGCCCCTAAGGGAGAGACCCAGTACTTC. J is TRBJ2-5 and V is TRBV7-2, with 7 bases identical to TRBD2. The CDR3 runs to 16 residues. The germline V gene has CDR1 SGHTA and CDR2 FQGNSA. Trimming cost V 3 bases and J 4 bases; bases outside gene matches: 11.

This chain connects TRBV4-2 to TRBJ1-1; perhaps TRBD1 as D (5 bases). Germline V gene sequence: CDR1 LGHNA, CDR2 YNFKEQ. Trimming pared 3 bases from V and 8 bases from J, leaving 7 bases between. CDR3 length: 11 amino acids. The CDR3 protein is CASSHGAEAFF. The CDR3 nucleotides are TGTGCCAGCAGCCATGGGGCAGAAGCTTTCTTT.

This clone was counted a single time. J is TRBJ2-7 and V is TRBV19; the D is unclear. Trimming took off 5 bases at V and 2 bases at J, with 10 bases between the two ends. The length of the CDR3 is 13 residues. Germline CDR1 reads LNHDA; CDR2 reads SQIVND (reference sequence). DNA of the CDR3: TGTGCCAGTAGTCTCCTCCCTCCCTACGAGCAGTACTTC. Residues: CASSLLPPYEQYF.

V and J are TRBV30 and TRBJ1-2; TRBD1 agrees at 10 bases. CDR1 is GTSNPN, CDR2 SVGIG, per germline (reference sequence). The CDR3 extends over 14 amino acids. V shed 5 bases and J 7 bases; nucleotides not matched to a gene: 10. Written as DNA, the CDR3 is TGTGCCTGGTCCTCAGACGGGACAGGGGCTGGCTACACCTTC. Amino acid sequence: CAWSSDGTGAGYTF.

This chain links TRBV9 with TRBJ2-7; 9 nucleotides line up with TRBD1. CDR1 is SGDLS and CDR2 is YYNGEE in the germline V gene. CDR3 size: 15 residues. J was trimmed by 3 bases and V by 3 bases; bases with no gene match: 7. The CDR3 loop is CASSEGTGLDYEQYF. As DNA, the CDR3 is TGTGCCAGCAGCGAGGGGACAGGGTTGGACTACGAGCAGTACTTC.

The chain is built from TRBV28 and TRBJ1-1; 7 bases are a match to TRBD1. The CDR3 extends over 14 amino acids. Germline assignment: CDR1 MDHEN and CDR2 SYDVKM. V was clipped by 4 bases and J by 3 bases; unmatched bases: 5. CDR3 in amino acids: CASSSVQGDTEAFF. Written as DNA, the CDR3 is TGTGCCAGCAGTTCCGTCCAGGGGGACACTGAAGCTTTCTTT.

This clone appeared once. This rearrangement joins TRBV5-4 to TRBJ2-3; possible D gene TRBD2, 6 bases. Trimming stripped 4 bases from V and 3 bases from J, with 9 bases between. CDR1 and CDR2 from the germline V gene are SGHNT and YYREEE (reference sequence). This CDR3 has 13 amino acids. The CDR3 DNA reads as TGTGCCAGCAGCCGAGGAGGGACAGATACGCAGTATTTT. Protein: CASSRGGTDTQYF.

The rearrangement links TRBV11-2 to TRBJ2-7, with D hard to call. V was shortened by 2 bases and J by 0 bases, with 5 bases between the two germline ends. Germline CDR1 is SGHAT and CDR2 is FQNNGV. The CDR3 covers 13 residues. The CDR3 here is CASSLLLSYEQYF. In nucleotides, the CDR3 is TGTGCCAGCAGCTTACTCCTCTCCTACGAGCAGTACTTC.